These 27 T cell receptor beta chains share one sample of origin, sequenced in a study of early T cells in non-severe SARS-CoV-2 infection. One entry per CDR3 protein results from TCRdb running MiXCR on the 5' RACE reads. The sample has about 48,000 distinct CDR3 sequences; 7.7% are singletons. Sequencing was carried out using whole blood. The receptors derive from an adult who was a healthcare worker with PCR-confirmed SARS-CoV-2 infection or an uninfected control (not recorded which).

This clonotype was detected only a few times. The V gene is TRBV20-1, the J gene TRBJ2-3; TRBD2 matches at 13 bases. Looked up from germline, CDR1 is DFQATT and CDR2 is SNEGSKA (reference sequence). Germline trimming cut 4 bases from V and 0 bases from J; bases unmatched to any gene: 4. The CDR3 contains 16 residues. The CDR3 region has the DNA TGCAGTGCTACTCGGACTAGCGGGGGAAGCACAGATACGCAGTATTTT. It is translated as CSATRTSGGSTDTQYF.

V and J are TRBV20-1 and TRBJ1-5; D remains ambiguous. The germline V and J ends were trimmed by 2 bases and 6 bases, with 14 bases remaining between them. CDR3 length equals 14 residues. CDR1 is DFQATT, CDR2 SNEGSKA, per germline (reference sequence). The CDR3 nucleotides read TGCAGTGCTAGACCCGGGGAGGGTGGTCAGCCCCAGCATTTT. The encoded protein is CSARPGEGGQPQHF.

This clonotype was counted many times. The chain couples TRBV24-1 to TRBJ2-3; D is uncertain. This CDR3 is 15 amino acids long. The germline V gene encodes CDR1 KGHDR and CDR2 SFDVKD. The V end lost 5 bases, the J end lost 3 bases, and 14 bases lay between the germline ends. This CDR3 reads CATSGHKARTDTQYF. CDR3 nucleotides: TGTGCCACCAGTGGCCACAAGGCCCGTACAGATACGCAGTATTTT.

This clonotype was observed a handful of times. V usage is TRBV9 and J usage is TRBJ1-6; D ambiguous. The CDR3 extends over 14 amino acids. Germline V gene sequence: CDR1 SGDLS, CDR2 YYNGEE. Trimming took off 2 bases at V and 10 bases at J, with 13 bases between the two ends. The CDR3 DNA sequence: TGTGCCAGCAGCGTGGGTCAAGGGCGATCACCCCTCCACTTT. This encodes CASSVGQGRSPLHF.

The CDR3 region has the DNA TGTGCCAGCAACCCCAGATGGAGCACAGATACGCAGTATTTT. Protein sequence: CASNPRWSTDTQYF. J is TRBJ2-3 and V is TRBV19; no clear D gene. The CDR3 has 14 amino acids. V shed 9 bases and J shed 0 bases, with 13 bases lying between them. Germline lookup yields CDR1 LNHDA and CDR2 SQIVND (reference sequence).

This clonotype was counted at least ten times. The CDR3 DNA sequence: TGTGCCAGCAGCTTCAGACAGGGGGCGGATGAAGCTTTCTTT. This gives the protein CASSFRQGADEAFF. V usage is TRBV7-6 and J usage is TRBJ1-1; 10 positions match TRBD1. Trimming took 3 bases from V and 7 from J; bases not matched to a gene: 5. CDR1 SGHVS and CDR2 FNYEAQ come from the germline V gene. The CDR3 totals 14 residues.

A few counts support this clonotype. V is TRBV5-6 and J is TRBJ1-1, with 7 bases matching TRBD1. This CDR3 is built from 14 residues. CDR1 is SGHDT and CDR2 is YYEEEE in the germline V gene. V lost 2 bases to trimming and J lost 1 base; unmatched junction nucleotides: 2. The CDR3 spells CASSFDRANTEAFF. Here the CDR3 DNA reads TGTGCCAGCAGCTTCGACAGGGCGAACACTGAAGCTTTCTTT.

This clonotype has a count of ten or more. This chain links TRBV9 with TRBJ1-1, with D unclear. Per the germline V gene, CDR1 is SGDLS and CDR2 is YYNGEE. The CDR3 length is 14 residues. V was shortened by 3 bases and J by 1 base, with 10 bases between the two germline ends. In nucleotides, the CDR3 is TGTGCCAGCAGCGCTCTATCCCCGAACACTGAAGCTTTCTTT. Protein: CASSALSPNTEAFF. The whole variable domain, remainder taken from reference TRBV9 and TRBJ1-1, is DSGVTQTPKHLITATGQRVTLRCSPRSGDLSVYWYQQSLDQGLQFLIQYYNGEERAKGNILERFSAQQFPDLHSELNLSSLELGDSALYFCASSALSPNTEAFFGQGTRLTVV.

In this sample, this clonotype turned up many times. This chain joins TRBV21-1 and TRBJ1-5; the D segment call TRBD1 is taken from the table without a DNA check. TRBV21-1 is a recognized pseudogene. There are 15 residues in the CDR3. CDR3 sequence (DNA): TGTGCCAGCAGGGGGACAATCAAAATTAATCAGCCCCAGCATTTT. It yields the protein CASRGTIKINQPQHF.

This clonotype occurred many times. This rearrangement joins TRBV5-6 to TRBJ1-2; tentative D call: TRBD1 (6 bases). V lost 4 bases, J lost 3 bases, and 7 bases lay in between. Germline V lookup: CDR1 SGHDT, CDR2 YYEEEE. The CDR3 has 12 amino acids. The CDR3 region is CASSPGDYGYTF. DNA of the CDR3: TGTGCCAGCAGCCCAGGGGACTATGGCTACACCTTC.

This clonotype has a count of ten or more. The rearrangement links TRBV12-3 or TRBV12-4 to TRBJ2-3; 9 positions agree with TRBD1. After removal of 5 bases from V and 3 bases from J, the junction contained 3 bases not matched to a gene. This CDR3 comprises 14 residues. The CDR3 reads CASSNRGLTDTQYF. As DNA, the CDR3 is TGTGCCAGCAGTAACAGGGGGCTGACAGATACGCAGTATTTT.

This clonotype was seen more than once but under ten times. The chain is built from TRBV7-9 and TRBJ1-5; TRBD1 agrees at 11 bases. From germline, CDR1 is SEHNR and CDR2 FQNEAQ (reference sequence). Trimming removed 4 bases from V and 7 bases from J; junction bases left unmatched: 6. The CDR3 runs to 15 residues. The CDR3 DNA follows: TGTGCCAGCAGCTCGACCGGGACAGGGGGACAGCCCCAGCATTTT. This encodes CASSSTGTGGQPQHF.

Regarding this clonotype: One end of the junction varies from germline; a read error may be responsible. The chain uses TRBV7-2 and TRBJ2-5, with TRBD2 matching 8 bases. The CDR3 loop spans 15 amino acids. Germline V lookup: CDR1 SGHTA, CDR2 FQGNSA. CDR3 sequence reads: CASSLAGPIQETQYF. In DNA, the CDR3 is TGTGCCAGCAGTTTAGCGGGACCTATCCAAGAGACCCAGTACTTC.

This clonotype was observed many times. For the CDR3, the DNA is TGCAGCGTTGAGACGACCGGGACAGGATACACAGATACGCAGTATTTT. This translates into CSVETTGTGYTDTQYF. The chain employs TRBV29-1 and TRBJ2-3, with 8 nucleotides matching TRBD1. Per germline, CDR1 SQVTM and CDR2 ANQGSEA. This CDR3 is 16 amino acids long. Trimming at V came to 3 bases and at J to 2 bases, leaving 10 bases not matched to a gene.

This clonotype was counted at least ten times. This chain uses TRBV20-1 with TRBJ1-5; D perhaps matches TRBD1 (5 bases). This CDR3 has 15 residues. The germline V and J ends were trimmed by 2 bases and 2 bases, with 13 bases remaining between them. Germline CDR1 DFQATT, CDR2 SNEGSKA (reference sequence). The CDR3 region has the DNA TGCAGTGCTAGACACGGGACGGGTGGCAATCAGCCCCAGCATTTT. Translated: CSARHGTGGNQPQHF.

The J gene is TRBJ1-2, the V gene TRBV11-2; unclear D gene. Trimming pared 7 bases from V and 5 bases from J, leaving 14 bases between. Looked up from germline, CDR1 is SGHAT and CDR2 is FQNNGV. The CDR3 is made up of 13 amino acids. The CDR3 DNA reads TGTGCCAGCACCTCGGCGGAGAGGTATGGCTACACCTTC. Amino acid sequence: CASTSAERYGYTF. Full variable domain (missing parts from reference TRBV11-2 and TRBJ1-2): EAGVAQSPRYKIIEKRQSVAFWCNPISGHATLYWYQQILGQGPKLLIQFQNNGVVDDSQLPKDRFSAERLKGVDSTLKIQPAKLEDSAVYLCASTSAERYGYTFGSGTRLTVV.

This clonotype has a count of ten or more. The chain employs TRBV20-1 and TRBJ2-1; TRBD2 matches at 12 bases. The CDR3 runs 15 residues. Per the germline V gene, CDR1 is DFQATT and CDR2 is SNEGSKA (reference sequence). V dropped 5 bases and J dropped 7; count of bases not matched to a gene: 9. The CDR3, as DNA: TGCAGTGCTCCATTGACTAGCGGGGGTCGAAATGAGCAGTTCTTC. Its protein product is CSAPLTSGGRNEQFF.

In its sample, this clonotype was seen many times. The CDR3 DNA reads as TGTGCCAGCAGTTGGAAGGGATCCTATAATTCACCCCTCCACTTT. Protein product: CASSWKGSYNSPLHF. The chain joins TRBV28 to TRBJ1-6; D is undetermined. Trimming took off 4 bases at V and 1 base at J, with 8 bases between the two ends. Germline CDR1 is MDHEN and CDR2 is SYDVKM. The CDR3 contains 15 residues.

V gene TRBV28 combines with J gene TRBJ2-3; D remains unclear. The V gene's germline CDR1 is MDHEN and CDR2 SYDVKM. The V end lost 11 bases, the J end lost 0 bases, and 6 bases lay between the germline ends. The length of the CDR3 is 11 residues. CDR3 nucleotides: TGTGCCGCCAGCAGCACAGATACGCAGTATTTT. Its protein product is CAASSTDTQYF.

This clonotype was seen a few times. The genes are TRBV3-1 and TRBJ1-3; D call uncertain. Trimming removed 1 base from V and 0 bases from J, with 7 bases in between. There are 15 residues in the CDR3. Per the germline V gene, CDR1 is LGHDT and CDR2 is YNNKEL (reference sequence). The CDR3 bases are TGTGCCAGCAGCCAAGGCCGAAACTCTGGAAACACCATATATTTT. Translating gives CASSQGRNSGNTIYF.

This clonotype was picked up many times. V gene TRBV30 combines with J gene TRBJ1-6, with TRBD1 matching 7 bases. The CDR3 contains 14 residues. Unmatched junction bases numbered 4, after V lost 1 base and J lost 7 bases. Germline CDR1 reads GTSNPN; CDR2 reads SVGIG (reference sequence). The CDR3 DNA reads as TGTGCCTGGAGTGCGAGGGGGCGGAATTCACCCCTCCACTTT. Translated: CAWSARGRNSPLHF.

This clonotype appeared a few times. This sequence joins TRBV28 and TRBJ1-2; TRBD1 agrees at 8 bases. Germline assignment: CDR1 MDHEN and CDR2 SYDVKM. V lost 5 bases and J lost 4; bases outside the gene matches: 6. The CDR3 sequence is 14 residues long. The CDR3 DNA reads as TGTGCCAGCAGTCCCAGGGGGCTGCTCTATGGCTACACCTTC. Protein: CASSPRGLLYGYTF.

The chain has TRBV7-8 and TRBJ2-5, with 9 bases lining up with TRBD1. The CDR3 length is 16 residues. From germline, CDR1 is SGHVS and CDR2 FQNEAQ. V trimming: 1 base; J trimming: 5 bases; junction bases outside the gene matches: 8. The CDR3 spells CASSLGYRDRVETQYF. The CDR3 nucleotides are TGTGCCAGCAGCTTAGGGTACCGGGACAGGGTTGAGACCCAGTACTTC. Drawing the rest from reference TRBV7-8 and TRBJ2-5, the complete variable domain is GAGVSQSPRYKVAKRGQDVALRCDPISGHVSLFWYQQALGQGPEFLTYFQNEAQLDKSGLPSDRFFAERPEGSVSTLKIQRTQQEDSAVYLCASSLGYRDRVETQYFGPGTRLLVL.

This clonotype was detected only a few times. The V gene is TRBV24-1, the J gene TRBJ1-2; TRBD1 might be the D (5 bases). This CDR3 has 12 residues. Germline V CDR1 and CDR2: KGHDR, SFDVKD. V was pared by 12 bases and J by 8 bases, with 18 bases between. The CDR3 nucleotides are TGTGCCGTACCAGGGTGGCGGCGGGGCTACACCTTC. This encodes CAVPGWRRGYTF.

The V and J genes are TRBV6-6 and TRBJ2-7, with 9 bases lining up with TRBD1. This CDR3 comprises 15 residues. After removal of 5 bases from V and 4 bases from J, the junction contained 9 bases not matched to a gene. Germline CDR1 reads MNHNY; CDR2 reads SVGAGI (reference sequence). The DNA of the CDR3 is TGTGCCAGCAGTCCCGGGACAGGGAAGGGGTACGAGCAGTACTTC. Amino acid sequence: CASSPGTGKGYEQYF.

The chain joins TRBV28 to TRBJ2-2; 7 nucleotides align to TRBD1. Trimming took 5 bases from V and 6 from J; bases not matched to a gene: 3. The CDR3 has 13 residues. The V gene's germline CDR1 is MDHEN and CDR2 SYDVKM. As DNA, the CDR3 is TGTGCCAGCAGTCCAGGACAGGCCGGGGAGCTGTTTTTT. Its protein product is CASSPGQAGELFF.

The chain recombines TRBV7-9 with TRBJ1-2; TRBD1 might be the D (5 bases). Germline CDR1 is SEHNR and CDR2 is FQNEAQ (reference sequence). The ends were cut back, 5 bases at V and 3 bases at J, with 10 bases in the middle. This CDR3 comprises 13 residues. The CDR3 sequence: CASSPGTYYGYTF. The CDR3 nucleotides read TGTGCCAGCAGCCCGGGGACTTACTATGGCTACACCTTC.